This T cell receptor beta chain was captured in a study of blood T cell repertoires in COVID-19 (dated by TCRdb to 2020 to 2021). Some background on the complete study: The collaborator samples originated in the United States, Italy and Spain and spanned the acute and convalescent phases of COVID-19. The prospective study material was composed of cDNA or gDNA derived from T cells, B-cell-depleted T cells, or PBMCs. The dataset comprised deeply sampled blood TCRbeta repertoires from subjects exposed to, actively infected with, or recovered from COVID-19. A freely available public database, intended as a resource for researchers studying the immune response to SARS-CoV-2, is where the repertoires were released. The samples were drawn from the first 160 participants of the ongoing ImmuneRACE study and from about 1,200 subjects provided by 6 global collaborators. Nearly every sample came with metadata listing a de-identified subject ID, COVID-19 status, age in years and sex. Where available, HLA class I and class II types were taken from metadata supplied by the sample provider and were not determined by assay-based typing. Here is what the overall study found, with its caveats: The quantity of clinical and demographic metadata differed by source and by participant and was supplied without curation.

A word on this clone: The target of this receptor is not known. No base qualities exist here, and no much larger clone lies one base off it.

TCRbeta CDR3 regions were amplified from genomic DNA by means of the immunoSEQ Assay, a bias-controlled multiplex PCR. The published analysis was carried out like this. The number of nucleated cells in each sample was estimated by amplification of reference gene primers within the assay. To quantify the absolute abundance of each unique TCRbeta CDR3 rearrangement, sequence reads were collapsed and filtered. Productive Simpson clonality was computed per sample as the square root of Simpson's diversity index over productive rearrangements. Drawn from immuneACCESS, this table holds only the in-frame rearrangements with V and J called that TCRdb kept. Clones are partly lost; checked studies trace under half to an unresolved V gene and leave the rest unexplained. The V and J calls and clone size come from that table; D and trimming were worked out from the DNA. The table for this sample lists over 85,000 clones; nearly 90% of them were counted only once. The ten largest clones capture more than 4.5% of the sample.

A distance of 23 bases separates the germline ends of V and J, which lose 1 base and 6 bases respectively. The germline V gene (reference sequence) provides CDR1 LGHDT and CDR2 YNNKEL. CDR3 length: 18 amino acids, cysteine to phenylalanine. Only CDR3 DNA remains: 54 bases, in frame from the first base. Whole blood was collected in K2EDTA tubes by collaborating institutions according to the institutions' own protocols. Collaborator samples were shipped for TCRbeta analysis as frozen whole blood, isolated PBMCs, or DNA extracted from either sample type. The receptor's source is a man in his 70s with acute or convalescent COVID-19. The rearranged segments are TRBV3-1 (or the pseudogene TRBV3-2) and TRBJ2-3; the best D guess is TRBD1, with 6 bases matching. The sample was peripheral blood. DNA sequence: TGTGCCAGCAGCCAAGCGGGAACAGGGTCTTTAACAGTGGATACGCAGTATTTT. This encodes CASSQAGTGSLTVDTQYF.